These 28 T cell receptor beta chains share one sample of origin, sequenced in a study of blood T cells in healthy people across ages. Sample-barcoded 5' priming and a J-beta primer mix drove a second PCR of 7 to 11 cycles. A single record per CDR3 protein comes from TCRdb applying MiXCR to the 5' RACE reads. The sample lists about 830,000 distinct CDR3 sequences; 55% to 70% were seen once. Material for sequencing was blood. The source is a man in his thirties or forties in good health.

This sequence joins TRBV12-3 or TRBV12-4 and TRBJ1-1; unclear D gene. The V end was cut by 5 bases, the J end by 4 bases, with 14 bases between. This CDR3 comprises 14 residues. The DNA for the CDR3 is TGTGCCAGCAGTCCCTCTGGCGTGATCACTGAAGCTTTCTTT. It codes for CASSPSGVITEAFF.

V gene TRBV20-1 combines with J gene TRBJ2-1; 8 bases line up with TRBD2. J gave up 7 bases and V 5 bases, and 4 bases lay outside the gene matches. This CDR3 spans 12 amino acids. Germline V lookup: CDR1 DFQATT, CDR2 SNEGSKA (reference sequence). CDR3: CSALAGRNEQFF. The CDR3 bases are TGCAGTGCTTTAGCGGGACGGAATGAGCAGTTCTTC.

This chain links TRBV20-1 with TRBJ2-1, with a weak D call TRBD1 (5 bases). The germline CDR1 and CDR2 sequences are DFQATT and SNEGSKA (reference sequence). This CDR3 contains 12 residues. V gave up 6 bases and J gave up 4 bases, with 10 bases separating them. The CDR3 reads CSAGPGYNEQFF. The CDR3 DNA sequence: TGCAGTGCGGGGCCCGGATACAATGAGCAGTTCTTC.

This clonotype was seen more than once but under ten times. This rearrangement joins TRBV5-1 to TRBJ1-4, with TRBD1 as a possible D gene (6 bases). With 2 bases removed from V and 2 bases from J, the gap between germline ends came to 10 bases. The CDR3 spans 15 residues. From germline, CDR1 is SGHRS and CDR2 YFSETQ. CDR3 nucleotide sequence: TGCGCCAGCAGCTTTTACAGGGCTACTAATGAAAAACTGTTTTTT. This codes for CASSFYRATNEKLFF.

This clonotype is a singleton in its sample. The junction departs from germline at one end; a sequencing error may be responsible. V usage is TRBV2 and J usage is TRBJ1-4; no reliable D call. The CDR3 is 15 residues long. Per germline, CDR1 SNHLY and CDR2 FYNNEI. Written as DNA, the CDR3 is TGCGCCAGCAGTGTCAAACCTCTAACTAATGAAAAACTGTTTTTT. Translating gives CASSVKPLTNEKLFF.

This clonotype was detected ten times or more. The chain is built from TRBV13 and TRBJ2-1, with 10 bases fitting TRBD2. The CDR3 runs to 17 residues. Trimming took 4 bases from V and 3 from J; bases not matched to a gene: 9. CDR1 and CDR2 (germline): PRHDT, FYEKMQ (reference sequence). In DNA, the CDR3 is TGTGCCAGCAGCTATCGGAAGCGGGAGGGCCTCTACAATGAGCAGTTCTTC. Amino acids: CASSYRKREGLYNEQFF.

The rearrangement links TRBV4-2 to TRBJ1-5; 8 nucleotides match TRBD1. V gave up 4 bases and J gave up 6 bases; unmatched junction bases: 8. Germline CDR1 and CDR2: LGHNA and YNFKEQ. The CDR3 contains 15 residues. The CDR3 bases are TGTGCCAGCAGCCCAGGGACAGGACTTGGTCAGCCCCAGCATTTT. Protein product: CASSPGTGLGQPQHF.

The chain links TRBV27 to TRBJ2-1, with TRBD2 identical over 8 bases. This CDR3 has 13 amino acids. CDR1 and CDR2 (germline): MNHEY, SMNVEV (reference sequence). V lost 4 bases, J lost 7 bases, and 3 bases stayed unmatched. The CDR3 reads CASSWGLVNEQFF. CDR3 nucleotide sequence: TGTGCCAGCAGTTGGGGACTAGTTAATGAGCAGTTCTTC.

The J gene is TRBJ1-1, the V gene TRBV5-1, with D hard to call. Trimming stripped 1 base from V and 4 bases from J, with 11 bases between. The CDR3 sequence is 14 residues long. The germline CDR1 and CDR2 sequences are SGHRS and YFSETQ. The CDR3, as DNA: TGCGCCAGCAGCTTGATAGCCGACCCCACTGAAGCTTTCTTT. It encodes CASSLIADPTEAFF.

The chain carries TRBV5-1 and TRBJ1-1; D not certain. There are 14 residues in the CDR3. The germline CDR1 and CDR2 sequences are SGHRS and YFSETQ. With 5 bases removed from V and 0 bases from J, the gap between germline ends came to 11 bases. The chain's CDR3 is CASRFDPMNTEAFF. In DNA, the CDR3 is TGCGCCAGCAGGTTTGACCCCATGAACACTGAAGCTTTCTTT.

The chain has TRBV7-2 and TRBJ2-1, with 12 bases fitting TRBD2. Germline V CDR1 and CDR2: SGHTA, FQGNSA. The CDR3 totals 18 residues. V gave up 5 bases and J gave up 0 bases; unmatched junction bases: 8. CDR3 in DNA: TGTGCCAGCAGCACTCCTGCTAGCGGGAGGGTCTCCTACAATGAGCAGTTCTTC. Translation: CASSTPASGRVSYNEQFF.

The chain carries TRBV7-3 and TRBJ2-5, with D unresolved. The length of the CDR3 is 14 residues. Germline lookup yields CDR1 SGHTA and CDR2 FQGTGA. Trimming removed 5 bases at V and 4 bases at J, with 14 bases between. CDR3 nucleotides: TGTGCCAGCAGCATGGGCACTGGCGGAGAGACCCAGTACTTC. Residues: CASSMGTGGETQYF.

The chain couples TRBV28 to TRBJ2-7, with no clear D. The V gene lost 5 bases and the J gene lost 3 bases, with 17 bases spanning the gap. The length of the CDR3 is 15 residues. Per the germline V gene, CDR1 is MDHEN and CDR2 is SYDVKM. CDR3 sequence reads: CASSRADKVSYEQYF. CDR3 in DNA: TGTGCCAGCAGTCGGGCAGACAAGGTGAGCTACGAGCAGTACTTC. The full variable domain, its missing parts supplied by reference TRBV28 and TRBJ2-7, is DVKVTQSSRYLVKRTGEKVFLECVQDMDHENMFWYRQDPGLGLRLIYFSYDVKMKEKGDIPEGYSVSREKKERFSLILESASTNQTSMYLCASSRADKVSYEQYFGPGTRLTVT.

This clonotype was detected once. The V gene is TRBV4-2, the J gene TRBJ1-2; D uncertain. The length of the CDR3 is 15 residues. Trimming stripped 0 bases from V and 5 bases from J, with 13 bases between. Germline V CDR1 and CDR2: LGHNA, YNFKEQ. The CDR3 coding sequence is TGTGCCAGCAGCCAAGATCCCGGCACGGAGTATGGCTACACCTTC. It specifies CASSQDPGTEYGYTF.

The chain joins TRBV12-3 or TRBV12-4 to TRBJ2-5, with D tentatively TRBD2 (6 bases). Trimming removed 5 bases at V and 4 bases at J, with 11 bases between. The CDR3 is 13 residues long. Here the CDR3 reads CASSAGNGETQYF. CDR3 DNA sequence: TGTGCCAGCAGTGCGGGGAATGGAGAGACCCAGTACTTC.

This chain uses TRBV18 with TRBJ2-3; D uncertain. V shed 2 bases and J shed 2 bases, with 8 bases lying between them. This CDR3 is 14 amino acids long. Germline loops: CDR1 KGHSH, CDR2 LQKENI. The CDR3 DNA sequence: TGTGCCAGCTCACCAGAAACTAACACAGATACGCAGTATTTT. Translated, it gives CASSPETNTDTQYF.

The rearrangement links TRBV7-2 to TRBJ2-1; 8 nucleotides match TRBD1. This CDR3 comprises 16 residues. The J segment lost 1 base and the V segment lost 2 bases, leaving 4 bases of the junction unmatched. Germline-derived CDR1 and CDR2 are SGHTA and FQGNSA. CDR3 loop: CASSLQGASSYNEQFF. CDR3 DNA sequence: TGTGCCAGCAGCTTACAGGGGGCATCTTCCTACAATGAGCAGTTCTTC.

This clonotype was detected a few times. The chain couples TRBV28 to TRBJ2-7, with TRBD2 identical over 10 bases. The V segment lost 7 bases and the J segment 2 bases; nucleotides outside the gene matches: 8. The CDR3 loop spans 15 amino acids. Germline CDR1 is MDHEN and CDR2 is SYDVKM. The CDR3 nucleotides are TGTGCCAGCACCATAAGCACTAGCGGGACCTACGAGCAGTACTTC. This sequence encodes CASTISTSGTYEQYF.

The chain uses TRBV7-2 and TRBJ2-5; 10 bases map to TRBD2. V shed 5 bases, J shed 5 bases, and the junction held 8 bases outside the gene matches. There are 15 residues in the CDR3. CDR1 SGHTA and CDR2 FQGNSA come from the germline V gene. CDR3: CASSPGSGGLETQYF. CDR3 nucleotide sequence: TGTGCCAGCAGCCCCGGTAGCGGGGGGTTGGAGACCCAGTACTTC.

The chain uses TRBV24-1 and TRBJ2-3, with TRBD1 matching 8 bases. Germline V gives CDR1 KGHDR, CDR2 SFDVKD. The CDR3 contains 14 residues. After removal of 5 bases from V and 4 bases from J, the junction contained 4 bases not matched to a gene. CDR3 sequence: CATSGTGSADTQYF. The CDR3 bases are TGTGCCACCAGTGGGACAGGGTCAGCAGATACGCAGTATTTT.

This clonotype has just a few counts. The chain couples TRBV25-1 to TRBJ1-1, with D possibly matching TRBD1 (5 bases). This CDR3 is 12 amino acids long. V dropped 7 bases and J dropped 3 bases, with 9 bases sitting between them. Germline V gene lookup returns CDR1 MGHDK and CDR2 SYGVNS. The CDR3 region is CASTGGDTEAFF. The CDR3 nucleotides read TGTGCCAGCACTGGAGGGGACACTGAAGCTTTCTTT.

The rearrangement links TRBV5-6 to TRBJ2-7; no reliable D call. V dropped 1 base and J dropped 7 bases, with 9 bases sitting between them. Per germline, CDR1 SGHDT and CDR2 YYEEEE. This CDR3 comprises 12 residues. CDR3: CASSLYPAEQYF. CDR3 nucleotides: TGTGCCAGCAGCTTGTATCCGGCAGAGCAGTACTTC.

Regarding this clonotype: One end of the junction fails to match germline, which may point to a read error. This chain links TRBV20-1 with TRBJ2-3; D possibly uses TRBD1 or TRBD2 (7 bases each). CDR3 length: 14 residues. Germline loops: CDR1 DFQATT, CDR2 SNEGSKA (reference sequence). CDR3 nucleotides: TGCAGTGCCTTACTCGACAGGGCGGGAGATATGCAGTATTTT. Its translation is CSALLDRAGDMQYF.

The chain couples TRBV4-2 to TRBJ2-7; D perhaps matches TRBD1 (7 bases). This CDR3 has 17 amino acids. Per the germline V gene, CDR1 is LGHNA and CDR2 is YNFKEQ. V lost 0 bases to trimming and J lost 4 bases, with 19 bases between them. The CDR3 loop is CASSQEYFGQGGYEQYF. The CDR3 nucleotides read TGTGCCAGCAGCCAAGAATATTTCGGCCAGGGGGGTTACGAGCAGTACTTC.

The chain uses TRBV7-9 and TRBJ2-3; tentative D call: TRBD2 (6 bases). Between the trimmed V and J ends, which lost 1 base and 2 bases, there was a span of 7 bases. The germline V gene encodes CDR1 SEHNR and CDR2 FQNEAQ (reference sequence). The CDR3 loop spans 14 amino acids. The CDR3 region is CASSLERVTDTQYF. In nucleotides, the CDR3 is TGTGCCAGCAGCTTAGAGCGGGTCACAGATACGCAGTATTTT.

J is TRBJ1-1 and V is TRBV7-3, with D hard to call. CDR1 is SGHTA, CDR2 FQGTGA, per germline. The CDR3 has 14 amino acids. V was cut by 5 bases and J by 1 base, with 11 bases left in between. CDR3 residues: CASSAGVGNTEAFF. CDR3 DNA sequence: TGTGCCAGCAGCGCCGGGGTGGGGAACACTGAAGCTTTCTTT.

CDR3 DNA: TGTGCCAGCAGTTACTCGGTACGGGAGTACGATTCAGAGACCCAGTACTTC. Encoded protein: CASSYSVREYDSETQYF. The genes are TRBV6-2 or TRBV6-3 and TRBJ2-7; D is possibly TRBD2 (6 bases). The J call may be faulty, since TRBJ2-5 better matches the DNA end. This CDR3 spans 17 amino acids. From germline, CDR1 is MNHEY and CDR2 SVGEGT.

This clonotype was seen repeatedly, ten times or more. The chain combines TRBV5-1 with TRBJ2-5; 9 nucleotides agree with TRBD2. The CDR3 has 15 amino acids. With 0 bases clipped from V and 3 bases from J, the junction kept 3 bases outside the gene matches. The germline gives CDR1 SGHRS, CDR2 YFSETQ. CDR3 in amino acids: CASSLEGLAEETQYF. The CDR3 nucleotides are TGCGCCAGCAGCTTGGAGGGACTAGCAGAAGAGACCCAGTACTTC. Full variable domain (missing parts from reference TRBV5-1 and TRBJ2-5): KAGVTQTPRYLIKTRGQQVTLSCSPISGHRSVSWYQQTPGQGLQFLFEYFSETQRNKGNFPGRFSGRQFSNSRSEMNVSTLELGDSALYLCASSLEGLAEETQYFGPGTRLLVL.